These 25 T cell receptor beta chains were sequenced from one sample in a study of a mutant IDH1 vaccine in newly diagnosed glioma. The antigens for these receptors are not known. Clones were sequenced by immunoSEQ multiplex PCR, and TCRdb holds only the in-frame ones, with some missing. The data show roughly 62,000 clones, around 80% seen once. Time point reported: week 5, during vaccination. The content of each vaccine dose was 300 ug of mutant IDH1 20-mer peptide, and topical imiquimod accompanied it. Source: PBMCs, taken from a glioma patient whose treatment included an IDH1 peptide vaccine. Receptor source: a woman aged 45-65 years with glioma.

The chain uses TRBV6-4 and TRBJ1-1; D remains unclear. This CDR3 spans 13 amino acids. Looked up from germline, CDR1 is MRHNA and CDR2 is SNTAGT. With 3 bases removed from V and 4 bases from J, the gap between germline ends came to 9 bases. The CDR3, as DNA: TGTGCCAGCAGTGAACTTTACGGCACTGAAGCTTTCTTT. It encodes CASSELYGTEAFF.

This chain uses TRBV4-1 with TRBJ2-7, with 8 bases aligning to TRBD1. CDR1 is MGHRA, CDR2 YSYEKL, per germline. This CDR3 contains 17 residues. Trimming at V came to 0 bases and at J to 6 bases, leaving 13 bases not matched to a gene. Here the CDR3 reads CASSQDGEVRGQAEQYF. The DNA of the CDR3 is TGCGCCAGCAGCCAAGATGGGGAAGTCAGGGGGCAAGCCGAGCAGTACTTC.

This clone was observed a single time. This chain connects TRBV4-2 to TRBJ2-5; TRBD2 matches 8 bases. V gave up 0 bases and J gave up 2 bases; unmatched junction bases: 2. Germline CDR1 LGHNA, CDR2 YNFKEQ. The CDR3 is made up of 15 amino acids. The CDR3 nucleotides read TGTGCCAGCAGCCAAGAACTAGCGGAACAAGAGACCCAGTACTTC. It encodes CASSQELAEQETQYF.

This clone was seen repeatedly, ten times or more. The chain carries TRBV6-1 and TRBJ1-2; 7 nucleotides line up with TRBD1. The CDR3 contains 14 residues. The ends lost 3 bases at V and 8 bases at J; junction bases unmatched: 9. From germline, CDR1 is MNHNS and CDR2 SASEGT. The CDR3 spells CASSEGGGGWGYTF. The CDR3, as DNA: TGTGCCAGCAGTGAGGGAGGAGGGGGCTGGGGCTACACCTTC.

The chain uses TRBV2 and TRBJ2-1; D is undetermined. This CDR3 has 13 residues. Trimming removed 7 bases from V and 6 bases from J, with 13 bases in between. Germline CDR1 reads SNHLY; CDR2 reads FYNNEI. The CDR3 region is CASKGPGANEQFF. The CDR3 region has the DNA TGTGCCAGCAAAGGTCCGGGTGCCAATGAGCAGTTCTTC.

V usage is TRBV9 and J usage is TRBJ2-2; D not certain. Trimming removed 0 bases at V and 5 bases at J, with 11 bases between. Germline CDR1 reads SGDLS; CDR2 reads YYNGEE. This CDR3 has 15 residues. CDR3 coding DNA: TGTGCCAGCAGCGTAGCCCAGGCGAGTACCGGGGAGCTGTTTTTT. It is translated as CASSVAQASTGELFF.

This sequence joins TRBV5-3 and TRBJ1-4, with no clear D. TRBV5-3 belongs to the ORF category, with a function that is uncertain. This CDR3 comprises 16 residues. V dropped 3 bases and J dropped 4 bases, with 16 bases sitting between them. CDR3 bases: TGTGCCAGAAGCTCCTTCCCGCGGGTTCTTAATGAAAAACTGTTTTTT. This translates into CARSSFPRVLNEKLFF.

This clone was seen just once. The chain links TRBV9 to TRBJ1-4; D gene unclear. The CDR3 is 15 residues long. The ends were cut back, 2 bases at V and 2 bases at J, with 10 bases in the middle. In germline, CDR1 is SGDLS, CDR2 YYNGEE. The DNA for the CDR3 is TGTGCCAGCAGCGTCGGGTTGGGCACTAATGAAAAACTGTTTTTT. This sequence encodes CASSVGLGTNEKLFF.

The chain recombines TRBV7-2 with TRBJ1-1; 7 bases agree with TRBD1. The germline V gene encodes CDR1 SGHTA and CDR2 FQGNSA. The CDR3 sequence is 14 residues long. The V gene end was trimmed by 2 bases and the J gene end by 4 bases; junction bases not matched to a gene: 4. The chain's CDR3 is CASSLRQGLTEAFF. The CDR3 DNA reads as TGTGCCAGCAGCTTAAGACAGGGTCTCACTGAAGCTTTCTTT.

The V call is TRBV28, the J call TRBJ1-6; 9 bases line up with TRBD1. The V gene's germline CDR1 is MDHEN and CDR2 SYDVKM. The trim removed 5 bases at V and 13 bases at J, leaving 6 bases unmatched. The CDR3 has 13 amino acids. This chain's CDR3 is CASSPGQGPPLHF. The CDR3 nucleotides read TGTGCCAGCAGTCCGGGACAGGGACCGCCCCTCCACTTT.

The chain employs TRBV19 and TRBJ2-7; D perhaps matches TRBD2 (6 bases). From germline, CDR1 is LNHDA and CDR2 SQIVND (reference sequence). V was cut by 5 bases and J by 7 bases, with 21 bases left in between. CDR3 length: 15 residues. CDR3 nucleotide sequence: TGTGCCAGTAGTTTGGGACTCCCAAGCCTGGAAGAGCAGTACTTC. Amino acid sequence: CASSLGLPSLEEQYF.

In its sample, this clone was seen a few times. The rearrangement joins TRBV19 to TRBJ1-6; TRBD1 matches at 8 bases. Trimming at V came to 5 bases and at J to 5 bases, leaving 5 bases not matched to a gene. CDR3 length: 15 amino acids. The germline gives CDR1 LNHDA, CDR2 SQIVND (reference sequence). The CDR3 DNA reads as TGTGCCAGTAGTCGACCGGGACAGGATAATTCACCCCTCCACTTT. It codes for CASSRPGQDNSPLHF.

The rearrangement joins TRBV7-2 to TRBJ1-1; no clear D. CDR3 size: 13 residues. The V gene's germline CDR1 is SGHTA and CDR2 FQGNSA. Between the trimmed V and J ends, which lost 2 bases and 1 base, there was a span of 5 bases. This CDR3 reads CASSLQRNTEAFF. CDR3 nucleotide sequence: TGTGCCAGCAGCTTACAGCGGAACACTGAAGCTTTCTTT. Supplemented by reference TRBV7-2 and TRBJ1-1, the full variable domain reads GAGVSQSPSNKVTEKGKDVELRCDPISGHTALYWYRQSLGQGLEFLIYFQGNSAPDKSGLPSDRFSAERTGGSVSTLTIQRTQQEDSAVYLCASSLQRNTEAFFGQGTRLTVV.

DNA for the CDR3: TGTGCCATCAGTGAGTCAGGGGCAGGCTATGGCTACACCTTC. Protein: CAISESGAGYGYTF. The chain uses TRBV10-3 and TRBJ1-2; D possibly corresponds to TRBD1 (5 bases). CDR1 ENHRY and CDR2 SYGVKD come from the germline V gene. The CDR3 has 14 amino acids. Trimming pared 0 bases from V and 4 bases from J, leaving 9 bases between.

V gene TRBV7-2 combines with J gene TRBJ1-2; 9 bases agree with TRBD1. After removal of 5 bases from V and 8 bases from J, the junction contained 6 bases not matched to a gene. In germline, CDR1 is SGHTA, CDR2 FQGNSA. The CDR3 is 13 residues long. CDR3: CASSRGQGDGYTF. The CDR3 coding sequence is TGTGCCAGCAGCAGGGGACAGGGAGACGGCTACACCTTC.

The chain combines TRBV6-6 with TRBJ1-1; D is unclear. Trimming removed 6 bases at V and 0 bases at J, with 8 bases between. Germline CDR1 is MNHNY and CDR2 is SVGAGI (reference sequence). This CDR3 has 13 amino acids. The DNA of the CDR3 is TGTGCCAGCAGACAGAGGGTGAACACTGAAGCTTTCTTT. Its translation is CASRQRVNTEAFF.

The J gene is TRBJ1-1, the V gene TRBV10-1; tentatively, D is TRBD1 (6 bases). The CDR3 covers 14 residues. Germline values: CDR1 WNHNN, CDR2 SYGVQD (reference sequence). V was trimmed by 0 bases and J by 1 base, leaving 6 bases between them. The CDR3 bases are TGCGCCAGCAGTGAGTCGACAGGGAACACTGAAGCTTTCTTT. Translation gives CASSESTGNTEAFF.

This clone was picked up one time. This CDR3 reads CASSLYSSSSYNEQFF. Here the CDR3 DNA reads TGTGCCAGCAGTTTGTATAGTTCGAGCTCCTACAATGAGCAGTTCTTC. The chain uses TRBV27 and TRBJ2-1; no clear D. Germline assignment: CDR1 MNHEY and CDR2 SMNVEV (reference sequence). The CDR3 sequence is 16 residues long. Deletions cut 3 bases from V and 0 bases from J, with 12 bases between.

This clone was found a few times. V and J are TRBV7-8 and TRBJ1-5; 11 bases line up with TRBD1. This CDR3 has 15 amino acids. Trimming removed 0 bases from V and 6 bases from J; junction bases left unmatched: 1. Germline loops: CDR1 SGHVS, CDR2 FQNEAQ. CDR3 amino acids: CASSLAGTGGQPQHF. CDR3 DNA sequence: TGTGCCAGCAGCTTAGCCGGGACAGGGGGTCAGCCCCAGCATTTT.

This chain connects TRBV9 to TRBJ2-1; possibly TRBD1 or TRBD2 for D (6 bases each). Germline V gene lookup returns CDR1 SGDLS and CDR2 YYNGEE. CDR3 size: 14 residues. V was cut by 1 base and J by 4 bases, with 9 bases left in between. DNA of the CDR3: TGTGCCAGCAGCGTACGGGGGCTTTACAATGAGCAGTTCTTC. Its protein product is CASSVRGLYNEQFF.

The chain joins TRBV29-1 to TRBJ1-2, with D maybe TRBD1 (5 bases). Trimming left V 4 bases short and J 4 bases short, with 13 bases between. CDR3 length equals 13 residues. From germline, CDR1 is SQVTM and CDR2 ANQGSEA. The CDR3 is CSVGRGTSYGYTF. CDR3 nucleotides: TGCAGCGTTGGGAGGGGCACCTCCTATGGCTACACCTTC.

V gene TRBV21-1 combines with J gene TRBJ2-5; TRBD2 is taken as the D call from the table, unchecked against the DNA. TRBV21-1 is marked as a pseudogene. The CDR3 is 16 residues long. CDR3 amino acids: CASSTRLVRHRETQYF. Written as DNA, the CDR3 is TGTGCCAGCAGCACCCGACTAGTGAGACATAGAGAGACCCAGTACTTC.

The chain joins TRBV27 to TRBJ2-7; no firm D call. Germline CDR1 MNHEY, CDR2 SMNVEV (reference sequence). The germline V and J ends were trimmed by 8 bases and 6 bases, with 5 bases remaining between them. The CDR3 loop spans 9 amino acids. CDR3 residues: CASGPEQYF. CDR3 in DNA: TGTGCCAGCGGTCCCGAGCAGTACTTC.

The rearrangement joins TRBV9 to TRBJ2-2; D unresolved. The germline V gene has CDR1 SGDLS and CDR2 YYNGEE. Trimming left V 0 bases short and J 7 bases short, with 10 bases between. This CDR3 is 14 amino acids long. CDR3 sequence: CASSVVVGRGELFF. The CDR3 nucleotides read TGTGCCAGCAGCGTAGTCGTGGGTCGCGGGGAGCTGTTTTTT.

The J gene is TRBJ2-7, the V gene TRBV2; D is uncertain. CDR1 SNHLY and CDR2 FYNNEI come from the germline V gene. Trimming took off 8 bases at V and 1 base at J, with 9 bases between the two ends. The CDR3 totals 12 residues. The DNA for the CDR3 is TGTGCCAGCCGGTTACAGTCCTACGAGCAGTACTTC. This translates into CASRLQSYEQYF.